A single sample gave rise to the 32 T cell receptor beta chains below, sequenced in a study of T cell responses to AZD1222 COVID-19 vaccine. Produced via immunoSEQ multiplex PCR; TCRdb's table is partial and in-frame only. Counted here are more than 50,000 clones, 85% to 90% occurring once; the ten biggest clones make up around 4.9%. The sample consisted of peripheral blood, taken on day 0 of AZD1222 vaccination. Receptor source: an adult in good health.

This rearrangement joins TRBV19 to TRBJ2-7; weak D call: TRBD1 (5 bases). Germline V gives CDR1 LNHDA, CDR2 SQIVND (reference sequence). CDR3 size: 14 residues. The ends were cut back, 0 bases at V and 2 bases at J, with 8 bases in the middle. Here the CDR3 reads CASSIEGATYEQYF. The CDR3 nucleotides read TGTGCCAGTAGTATAGAAGGGGCTACCTACGAGCAGTACTTC.

This chain links TRBV19 with TRBJ1-5; D not certain. Trimming took 4 bases from V and 6 from J, leaving 10 bases between them. Germline CDR1 reads LNHDA; CDR2 reads SQIVND (reference sequence). This CDR3 is 13 amino acids long. The CDR3 DNA reads as TGTGCCAGTAGTAACAGCGAGAGTCAGCCCCAGCATTTT. It yields the protein CASSNSESQPQHF. Drawing the rest from reference TRBV19 and TRBJ1-5, the complete variable domain is DGGITQSPKYLFRKEGQNVTLSCEQNLNHDAMYWYRQDPGQGLRLIYYSQIVNDFQKGDIAEGYSVSREKKESFPLTVTSAQKNPTAFYLCASSNSESQPQHFGDGTRLSIL.

For this clone: A junction end diverges from the germline sequence, so it may reflect a read error. The chain joins TRBV10-2 to TRBJ1-2; D unresolved. CDR1 is WSHSY, CDR2 SAAADI, per germline. CDR3 length: 11 amino acids. The CDR3 reads CASRGYYGYTF. DNA of the CDR3: TGCGCCAGCAGGGGTTACTACGGCTACACCTTC.

V usage is TRBV2 and J usage is TRBJ1-1; 12 positions agree with TRBD1. Germline V gene sequence: CDR1 SNHLY, CDR2 FYNNEI. This CDR3 has 13 amino acids. V shed 6 bases and J 9 bases; nucleotides not matched to a gene: 5. The CDR3 region has the DNA TGTGCCAGCAGGGGGACAGGGGGCTTACAAGCTTTCTTT. Translated: CASRGTGGLQAFF.

The chain links TRBV3-1 (or the pseudogene TRBV3-2) to TRBJ2-4; D may match TRBD1 or TRBD2 (5 bases each). Trimming shortened V by 0 bases and J by 10 bases, and 10 bases separated the two germline ends. The CDR3 is made up of 13 amino acids. Germline CDR1 LGHDT, CDR2 YNNKEL (reference sequence). The CDR3 coding sequence is TGTGCCAGCAGCCAAGAAGGGGAGAGGATTCAGTACTTC. It specifies CASSQEGERIQYF.

J is TRBJ1-5 and V is TRBV5-8; unclear D gene. CDR3 size: 14 residues. V shed 4 bases and J shed 7 bases, with 15 bases lying between them. The germline CDR1 and CDR2 sequences are SGHTS and YDEGEE. The CDR3 DNA sequence: TGTGCCAGCAGCGCTGGACTCCTAAGGCAGCCCCAGCATTTT. Translated: CASSAGLLRQPQHF.

The V gene is TRBV18, the J gene TRBJ1-3; D not resolved. Germline values: CDR1 KGHSH, CDR2 LQKENI. The CDR3 totals 16 residues. V was clipped by 4 bases and J by 4 bases, with 17 bases between them. The CDR3: CASSLSAGSAGNTIYF. CDR3 bases: TGTGCCAGCTCACTTTCTGCGGGCTCAGCGGGAAACACCATATATTTT.

The chain combines TRBV6-5 with TRBJ2-7; 9 bases are a match to TRBD1. With 5 bases clipped from V and 6 bases from J, the junction kept 11 bases outside the gene matches. The CDR3 length is 15 residues. In germline, CDR1 is MNHEY, CDR2 SVGAGI. The DNA of the CDR3 is TGTGCCAGCAGTCTCGCTGGACAGGGGAAGATCGAGCAGTACTTC. It encodes CASSLAGQGKIEQYF.

The V gene is TRBV3-1 (or the pseudogene TRBV3-2), the J gene TRBJ1-1; D is ambiguous. CDR3 length equals 14 residues. Germline CDR1 and CDR2: LGHDT and YNNKEL (reference sequence). The ends were cut back, 4 bases at V and 0 bases at J, with 9 bases in the middle. The CDR3, as DNA: TGTGCCAGCAGCCCCCGCGGTATGAACACTGAAGCTTTCTTT. Translating it yields CASSPRGMNTEAFF.

The genes are TRBV6-5 and TRBJ1-1, with 9 bases matching TRBD1. Trimming removed 4 bases from V and 7 bases from J; junction bases left unmatched: 10. CDR3 size: 15 residues. In germline, CDR1 is MNHEY, CDR2 SVGAGI. In nucleotides, the CDR3 is TGTGCCAGCAGTTCTGGGGGACAGGGAGAGGTTGAAGCTTTCTTT. Amino acids: CASSSGGQGEVEAFF.

This clone was recorded only once. The J gene is TRBJ1-1, the V gene TRBV19, with D uncertain. The germline V gene encodes CDR1 LNHDA and CDR2 SQIVND (reference sequence). This CDR3 has 14 residues. Between the trimmed V and J ends, which lost 7 bases and 4 bases, there was a span of 16 bases. CDR3 region: CASKYEGISTEAFF. As DNA, the CDR3 is TGTGCCAGTAAGTACGAAGGAATTAGCACTGAAGCTTTCTTT.

This chain uses TRBV27 with TRBJ1-6; D may be TRBD1 (6 bases). The germline V and J ends were trimmed by 3 bases and 6 bases, with 12 bases remaining between them. CDR3 length equals 15 residues. Germline V lookup: CDR1 MNHEY, CDR2 SMNVEV (reference sequence). Here the CDR3 reads CASSFRTGRNSPLHF. In DNA form, the CDR3 reads TGTGCCAGCAGTTTCAGAACAGGGCGTAATTCACCCCTCCACTTT.

V and J are TRBV6-5 and TRBJ1-5, with 7 bases fitting TRBD1. From germline, CDR1 is MNHEY and CDR2 SVGAGI. The CDR3 consists of 14 residues. V was clipped by 2 bases and J by 7 bases; unmatched bases: 5. CDR3 residues: CASSYDRVSQPQHF. The CDR3 bases are TGTGCCAGCAGTTACGACAGGGTGAGCCAGCCCCAGCATTTT.

Worth noting for this clone: An end of the junction differs from the germline gene, which may be a read error. J is TRBJ2-2 and V is TRBV18; D gene ambiguous. CDR1 and CDR2 from the germline V gene are KGHSH and LQKENI. The CDR3 extends over 14 amino acids. The CDR3 sequence is CASSPLRNTGELFF. The CDR3 DNA follows: TGTGCCAGCTCTCCACTGCGGAACACCGGGGAGCTGTTTTTT.

This chain joins TRBV10-1 and TRBJ2-2; D remains ambiguous. The CDR3 length is 13 residues. Germline-derived CDR1 and CDR2 are WNHNN and SYGVQD (reference sequence). Trimming left V 2 bases short and J 5 bases short, with 6 bases between. The CDR3, as DNA: TGCGCCAGCAGTGAGGTCCGTACCGGGGAGCTGTTTTTT. This translates into CASSEVRTGELFF.

CDR3 sequence: CASSLGQGLGAFF. The CDR3 region has the DNA TGTGCCAGCAGTTTAGGGCAGGGCCTTGGAGCTTTCTTT. This sequence joins TRBV12-3 or TRBV12-4 and TRBJ1-1; maybe TRBD1 (5 bases). The CDR3 totals 13 residues. V was clipped by 1 base and J by 10 bases, with 13 bases between them.

This chain uses TRBV7-6 with TRBJ2-2; possibly TRBD2 for D (6 bases). The germline V and J ends were trimmed by 1 base and 2 bases, with 11 bases remaining between them. Germline V gives CDR1 SGHVS, CDR2 FNYEAQ. The CDR3 length is 16 residues. The CDR3 DNA reads TGTGCCAGCAGCTTAGGAACTAGCCCTAACACCGGGGAGCTGTTTTTT. Encoded protein: CASSLGTSPNTGELFF.

V and J are TRBV5-1 and TRBJ2-5; tentatively, D is TRBD2 (6 bases). Trimming pared 4 bases from V and 4 bases from J, leaving 11 bases between. This CDR3 is 13 amino acids long. Germline V gene lookup returns CDR1 SGHRS and CDR2 YFSETQ. CDR3 in amino acids: CASSMRGGETQYF. The CDR3 DNA reads TGCGCCAGCAGCATGAGGGGAGGAGAGACCCAGTACTTC.

The chain employs TRBV6-5 and TRBJ2-1; 8 bases agree with TRBD1. The CDR3 length is 16 residues. Germline CDR1 and CDR2: MNHEY and SVGAGI. After removal of 1 base from V and 7 bases from J, the junction contained 9 bases not matched to a gene. The CDR3 loop is CASSYYSQGALNEQFF. CDR3 DNA sequence: TGTGCCAGCAGTTACTACTCTCAGGGGGCTCTTAATGAGCAGTTCTTC.

This chain uses TRBV7-3 with TRBJ1-1, with a tentative D call TRBD1 (6 bases). Trimming removed 7 bases at V and 0 bases at J, with 15 bases between. From germline, CDR1 is SGHTA and CDR2 FQGTGA. The CDR3 extends over 15 amino acids. CDR3 sequence (DNA): TGTGCCAGCACACTCGGACAGATCATGAACACTGAAGCTTTCTTT. Translation gives CASTLGQIMNTEAFF.

The rearrangement uses TRBV7-3 and TRBJ1-1; unclear D gene. V was trimmed by 5 bases and J by 1 base, leaving 8 bases between them. Germline CDR1 is SGHTA and CDR2 is FQGTGA. This CDR3 region has 13 residues. The CDR3 protein is CASSINGNTEAFF. The CDR3 nucleotides read TGTGCCAGCAGCATCAACGGGAACACTGAAGCTTTCTTT.

This clone was recorded a few times. The chain is built from TRBV11-2 and TRBJ1-2; D not certain. Germline V gene data show CDR1 as SGHAT and CDR2 as FQNNGV. The CDR3 has 11 residues. Trimming took off 10 bases at V and 1 base at J, with 7 bases between the two ends. In nucleotides, the CDR3 is TGTGCCACCGGGGATAACTATGGCTACACCTTC. Translating gives CATGDNYGYTF. The full variable domain, rest sourced from reference TRBV11-2 and TRBJ1-2, is EAGVAQSPRYKIIEKRQSVAFWCNPISGHATLYWYQQILGQGPKLLIQFQNNGVVDDSQLPKDRFSAERLKGVDSTLKIQPAKLEDSAVYLCATGDNYGYTFGSGTRLTVV.

The V and J genes are TRBV9 and TRBJ2-3, with TRBD2 identical over 10 bases. Per germline, CDR1 SGDLS and CDR2 YYNGEE. V lost 0 bases, J lost 1 base, and 5 bases stayed unmatched. This CDR3 spans 17 amino acids. CDR3 residues: CASSVGTSGAGTDTQYF. The CDR3 DNA sequence: TGTGCCAGCAGCGTAGGCACTAGCGGGGCTGGCACAGATACGCAGTATTTT.

The chain combines TRBV3-1 (or the pseudogene TRBV3-2) with TRBJ2-2, with D possibly matching TRBD1 (6 bases). This CDR3 region has 15 residues. The germline V and J ends were trimmed by 1 base and 2 bases, with 8 bases remaining between them. The germline V gene has CDR1 LGHDT and CDR2 YNNKEL (reference sequence). Here the CDR3 DNA reads TGTGCCAGCAGCCAAGGGACAGTAAACACCGGGGAGCTGTTTTTT. It encodes CASSQGTVNTGELFF.

The rearrangement joins TRBV2 to TRBJ1-4; TRBD1 matches 7 bases. The V gene end was trimmed by 4 bases and the J gene end by 7 bases; junction bases not matched to a gene: 6. The CDR3 totals 14 residues. The germline V gene encodes CDR1 SNHLY and CDR2 FYNNEI. The CDR3 sequence is CASSARQGIEKLFF. In DNA, the CDR3 is TGTGCCAGCAGTGCACGACAGGGAATTGAAAAACTGTTTTTT.

This chain joins TRBV7-2 and TRBJ1-3; D remains ambiguous. V was shortened by 5 bases and J by 4 bases, with 6 bases between the two germline ends. The germline gives CDR1 SGHTA, CDR2 FQGNSA. The CDR3 has 12 residues. The CDR3 DNA sequence: TGTGCCAGCAGCACCGAAGGAAACACCATATATTTT. It translates to CASSTEGNTIYF.

The chain is built from TRBV7-6 and TRBJ2-3; no clear D. This CDR3 region has 15 residues. The germline gives CDR1 SGHVS, CDR2 FNYEAQ. The V gene lost 0 bases and the J gene lost 0 bases, with 7 bases spanning the gap. The CDR3 DNA is TGTGCCAGCAGCTTAGCGCCGGAAAGCACAGATACGCAGTATTTT. Encoded protein: CASSLAPESTDTQYF.

A remark on this clone: One end of the junction varies from germline; a read error may be responsible. This chain uses TRBV3-1 (or the pseudogene TRBV3-2) with TRBJ2-3; D unresolved. Germline V gene sequence: CDR1 LGHDT, CDR2 YNNKEL (reference sequence). This CDR3 has 13 residues. In DNA form, the CDR3 reads TGTGCCAGCAGCCAAGATTTGCCCCAACGGGCCGTCTTT. Its translation is CASSQDLPQRAVF.

The chain employs TRBV19 and TRBJ1-1, with a weak D call TRBD1 (5 bases). This CDR3 contains 15 residues. Germline V gene sequence: CDR1 LNHDA, CDR2 SQIVND (reference sequence). With 6 bases removed from V and 1 base from J, the gap between germline ends came to 15 bases. Written as DNA, the CDR3 is TGTGCCAGTAGGCCTAGGGGCGGAGAGAACACTGAAGCTTTCTTT. Amino acid sequence: CASRPRGGENTEAFF.

The chain couples TRBV3-1 (or the pseudogene TRBV3-2) to TRBJ1-2; the D is unclear. The V end was cut by 4 bases, the J end by 5 bases, with 17 bases between. This CDR3 is 15 amino acids long. Germline values: CDR1 LGHDT, CDR2 YNNKEL (reference sequence). The CDR3 loop reads CASSPSPHRWYGYTF. The CDR3, as DNA: TGTGCCAGCAGCCCATCCCCCCACCGATGGTATGGCTACACCTTC.

V is TRBV11-2 and J is TRBJ1-1, with 8 nucleotides matching TRBD1. V lost 5 bases and J lost 6; bases outside the gene matches: 14. The CDR3 covers 16 residues. Germline V CDR1 and CDR2: SGHAT, FQNNGV. The CDR3 loop is CASSASGTGGWAEAFF. Written as DNA, the CDR3 is TGTGCCAGCAGCGCTTCCGGGACAGGCGGCTGGGCTGAAGCTTTCTTT.

This clone appeared a single time. V usage is TRBV7-3 and J usage is TRBJ2-3; a possible D gene is TRBD2 (6 bases). Germline CDR1 and CDR2: SGHTA and FQGTGA. Trimming removed 5 bases from V and 2 bases from J, with 11 bases in between. CDR3 length equals 14 residues. This CDR3 reads CASSPGTSTDTQYF. In DNA form, the CDR3 reads TGTGCCAGCAGCCCAGGGACTTCCACAGATACGCAGTATTTT. The full variable domain, rest sourced from reference TRBV7-3 and TRBJ2-3, is GAGVSQTPSNKVTEKGKYVELRCDPISGHTALYWYRQSLGQGPEFLIYFQGTGAADDSGLPNDRFFAVRPEGSVSTLKIQRTERGDSAVYLCASSPGTSTDTQYFGPGTRLTVL.